This T cell receptor (beta chain) was profiled in a study of T cell responses to AZD1222 COVID-19 vaccine. Whole-study findings and limits: Across the whole spike, CD4 TCRs peaked at regions 160-218 and 743-854.

Assay used: immunoSEQ multiplex PCR; TCRdb lists only in-frame clones, some missing. The sample holds approximately 50,000 clones, more than 80% seen once. Worth noting for this clone: Its target is not known.

The ends lost 6 bases at V and 2 bases at J; junction bases unmatched: 12. Germline CDR1 is SQVTM and CDR2 is ANQGSEA. The CDR3 is 16 amino acids. The TCR was taken from an adult in good health. Sequenced here: peripheral blood, sampled on day 0 of MenACWY control vaccination. The rearrangement links TRBV29-1 to TRBJ2-4; the match to TRBD2 covers 8 bases. CDR3 loop: CSVLAAKAGTKNIQYF. DNA of the CDR3: TGCAGCGTACTAGCGGCTAAAGCTGGAACCAAAAACATTCAGTACTTC.